This is a list of T cell receptor beta chains from one sample in a study of Ad26.COV2.S vaccination and SARS-CoV-2 variants. The table came from immunoSEQ multiplex PCR; TCRdb's copy has only in-frame clones and leaves some out. The sample holds approximately 340,000 clones, around 83% seen once. Sample: peripheral blood, taken in a trial of Ad26.COV2.S vaccine versus placebo. The receptors were gathered from a person between 18 and 65 years old who received the Ad26.COV2.S COVID-19 vaccine or a placebo. Each CDR3 is given with its conserved first and last residue. Fields, in order: clone size, D gene, J gene, V gene, CDR3 DNA, CDR3 protein. D genes are given only for firm matches. Some rows have no size entry. The others give once, few or many, or a class for an expanded clone.

once	NA	TRBJ2-1	TRBV27	TGTGCCAGCAGTCCAAGGGACAATCTAGGGCAGTTCTTC	CASSPRDNLGQFF
NA	NA	TRBJ2-7	TRBV19	TGTGCCAGTAGCCCACTACTTACCTACGAGCAGTACTTC	CASSPLLTYEQYF
few	TRBD2	TRBJ2-7	TRBV5-5	TGTGCCAGCAGCTCGGGACTATTCGAGCAGTACTTC	CASSSGLFEQYF
NA	NA	TRBJ2-7	TRBV5-4	TGTGCCAGCAGCGGCCGACTAGTGGACCAGGGGGAGCAGTACTTC	CASSGRLVDQGEQYF
NA	TRBD1	TRBJ1-3	TRBV5-1	TGCGCCAGCACCCCAGGGACAGGGGGTTTCGGAAACACCATATATTTT	CASTPGTGGFGNTIYF
NA	NA	TRBJ1-2	TRBV6-2/TRBV6-3	TGTGCCAGCAGTTACGGGGATCGATCCAGGGACCTTCGAACCGAGAGTGGCTACACCTTC	CASSYGDRSRDLRTESGYTF
NA	NA	TRBJ2-1	TRBV4-3	TGCGCCAGCAGCCAAGTTGGCAGTTCCTACAATGAGCAGTTCTTC	CASSQVGSSYNEQFF
many	NA	TRBJ1-1	TRBV15	TGTGCCACCAACATGGACAGGAACACTGAAGCTTTCTTT	CATNMDRNTEAFF
NA	NA	TRBJ2-1	TRBV10-3	TGTGCCATCAGTGGAAGAGTTGAATTGCACAATGAGCAGTTCTTC	CAISGRVELHNEQFF
NA	NA	TRBJ1-3	TRBV29-1	TGCAGCGTCCGAATCTCTGGAAACACCATATATTTT	CSVRISGNTIYF
NA	NA	TRBJ1-4	TRBV9	TGTGCCAGCAGCTCATTAGGGGCAACTAATGAAAAACTGTTTTTT	CASSSLGATNEKLFF
NA	TRBD1	TRBJ1-5	TRBV19	TGTGCCAGTAGGAACGGACAGGGGACGGGGCAGCCCCAGCATTTT	CASRNGQGTGQPQHF
NA	TRBD1	TRBJ2-7	TRBV27	TGTGCCAGCAGCCCGGACAGGGCGAACGAGCAGTACTTC	CASSPDRANEQYF
NA	NA	TRBJ2-7	TRBV1	TGCACCAGCAGCCGAGACATAGACTACGAGCAGTACTTC	CTSSRDIDYEQYF
once	TRBD1	TRBJ1-1	TRBV4-1	TGCGCCAGCAGCGGGGGGACAGGGGTTACTGAAGCTTTCTTT	CASSGGTGVTEAFF
NA	NA	TRBJ2-3	TRBV7-9	TGTGCCAGCAGCTTAGGCCCGGAACCCACAGATACGCAGTATTTT	CASSLGPEPTDTQYF
NA	NA	TRBJ2-7	TRBV19	TGTGCCAGTAGGGATCAGGTGAGCTCCTACGAGCAGTACTTC	CASRDQVSSYEQYF
NA	NA	TRBJ2-7	TRBV28	TGTGCCAGCTCTTGGACCTACGAGCAGTACTTC	CASSWTYEQYF
NA	NA	TRBJ2-3	TRBV29-1	TGCAGCGTTGGAGGGCGCTCTAGCCGAAGCACAGATACGCAGTATTTT	CSVGGRSSRSTDTQYF
NA	TRBD1	TRBJ1-5	TRBV6-6	TGTGCCAGCACTGGACAGGGAGGCAATCAGCCCCAGCATTTT	CASTGQGGNQPQHF
NA	NA	TRBJ2-5	TRBV20-1	TGCAGTAGGGACTTCCAAGAGACCCAGTACTTC	CSRDFQETQYF
NA	NA	TRBJ2-2	TRBV9	TGTGCCAGCAGCGTGACGTACAGTGCCGGGGAGCTGTTTTTT	CASSVTYSAGELFF
NA	NA	TRBJ2-1	TRBV2	TGTGCCAGCAGTGAAGCGGTCTTACAGCAGTTCTTC	CASSEAVLQQFF
NA	NA	TRBJ2-7	TRBV6-2/TRBV6-3	TGTGCCAGCAGTAGACATGCCTACGAGCAGTACTTC	CASSRHAYEQYF
NA	NA	TRBJ2-7	TRBV4-1	TGCGCCAGCAGCCAAGTTTGGGGAAGCTCCTACGAGCAGTACTTC	CASSQVWGSSYEQYF
NA	NA	TRBJ1-1	TRBV7-2	TGTGCCAGCAGCTTAGCGTGGCAGGGTAGCACTGAAGCTTTCTTT	CASSLAWQGSTEAFF
NA	TRBD1	TRBJ1-2	TRBV9	TGTGCCAGCAGCGTAGGGACAGGAAGCCCAATCTCCCTTAACTATGGCTACACCTTC	CASSVGTGSPISLNYGYTF
NA	NA	TRBJ2-7	TRBV6-2/TRBV6-3	TGTGCCAGCAGTTACTCTACGGACGGGTCCTACGAGCAGTACTTC	CASSYSTDGSYEQYF
NA	NA	TRBJ2-1	TRBV19	TGTGCCAGTAAATCCCCTAGAACCGCCAACAATGAGCAGTTCTTC	CASKSPRTANNEQFF
NA	NA	TRBJ1-1	TRBV19	TGTGCCAGTAGTATTCAGACAGGGAACACTGAAGCTTTCTTT	CASSIQTGNTEAFF
NA	NA	TRBJ1-5	TRBV4-3	TGCGCCAGCAGCCAAGGGGGAGGGCAGCTTGGCAATCAGCCCCAGCATTTT	CASSQGGGQLGNQPQHF
NA	NA	TRBJ1-1	TRBV2	TGTGCCAGCAGGGTTTCGGCCGGGTTAGGCACTGAAGCTTTCTTT	CASRVSAGLGTEAFF
medium-sized	NA	TRBJ2-7	TRBV24-1	TGTGCCACCAGTAACGGGGACGAGCAGTACTTC	CATSNGDEQYF
once	NA	TRBJ2-7	TRBV6-5	TGTGCCAGCAGCATGAATGTGGGAACTTACGAGCAGTACTTC	CASSMNVGTYEQYF
NA	TRBD1	TRBJ1-1	TRBV5-5	TGTGCCAGCAGCGTCCAGGGGGCGAGCACTGAAGCTTTCTTT	CASSVQGASTEAFF